This is a list of T cell receptor beta chains from one sample in a study of T cells in Graves' hyperthyroidism and ophthalmopathy. Using its own MiXCR run on the multiplex PCR reads, TCRdb lists one record per CDR3 protein. This table holds around 500,000 distinct CDR3 sequences, around a fifth found once. Sequencing used blood. The origin of the receptors is a woman in her 70s with Graves' ophthalmopathy. CDR3s include the opening cysteine and the closing phenylalanine or tryptophan. Each record gives: D gene, clone size, V gene, J gene, CDR3 protein, CDR3 DNA. A D gene is named only where the DNA matches it firmly. Rows may omit the clone size; those that give it use once, few, many or a size class.

.	many	TRBV11-2	TRBJ2-3	CASSLRREGTDTQYF	TGTGCCAGCAGCTTGCGGAGAGAAGGCACAGATACGCAGTATTTT
TRBD1	few	TRBV5-1	TRBJ1-1	CASSLHMAGGPNTEAFF	TGCGCCAGCAGCTTGCACATGGCAGGGGGCCCGAACACTGAAGCTTTCTTT
.	.	TRBV3-1	TRBJ1-1	CASSQDRGGPNTEAFF	TGTGCCAGCAGCCAAGATCGGGGGGGTCCGAACACTGAAGCTTTCTTT
TRBD2	.	TRBV6-5	TRBJ2-1	CASSYTKVAGGPYNEQFF	TGTGCCAGCAGTTACACCAAGGTAGCGGGGGGACCCTACAATGAGCAGTTCTTC
TRBD1	many	TRBV5-1	TRBJ2-7	CASSLGDRTYEQYF	TGCGCCAGCAGCTTGGGGGACAGGACCTACGAGCAGTACTTC
.	few	TRBV6-1	TRBJ2-2	CASTPIGTSRNTGELFF	TGTGCCAGCACCCCGATAGGTACCAGCAGAAACACCGGGGAGCTGTTTTTT
.	.	TRBV5-1	TRBJ2-7	CASSTRQSLERATYEQYF	TGCGCCAGCAGCACCCGTCAAAGCTTGGAGCGGGCGACCTACGAGCAGTACTTC
.	.	TRBV6-6	TRBJ2-1	CASSYYGVAPYNEQFF	TGTGCCAGCAGTTACTATGGGGTAGCGCCCTACAATGAGCAGTTCTTC
TRBD1	few	TRBV9	TRBJ1-4	CASSVVAGGSEKLFF	TGTGCCAGCAGCGTAGTGGCAGGGGGAAGTGAAAAACTGTTTTTT
TRBD2	many	TRBV20-1	TRBJ2-1	CSAHFPTSGSAYNEQFF	TGCAGTGCCCACTTCCCGACTAGCGGGTCTGCCTACAATGAGCAGTTCTTC
.	few	TRBV20-1	TRBJ2-5	CSARDRTYF	TGCAGTGCTAGAGATCGTACTTACTTC
TRBD1	many	TRBV12-3/TRBV12-4	TRBJ2-3	CASLRTGSTDTQYF	TGTGCCAGCCTTAGGACAGGGAGCACAGATACGCAGTATTTT
.	.	TRBV6-1	TRBJ1-2	CAAVGNTGGLYTF	TGTGCCGCCGTTGGGAATACCGGAGGCCTCTACACCTTC
.	.	TRBV18	TRBJ2-1	CASSPEAGSYNEQFF	TGTGCCAGCTCACCAGAGGCAGGCTCCTACAATGAGCAGTTCTTC
TRBD1	many	TRBV12-3/TRBV12-4	TRBJ1-1	CASSSTGGNTEAFF	TGTGCCAGCAGTAGTACAGGGGGAAACACTGAAGCTTTCTTT
TRBD1	.	TRBV9	TRBJ1-3	CASSVGQGGNTIYF	TGTGCCAGCAGCGTGGGACAGGGCGGAAACACCATATATTTT
TRBD1	few	TRBV27	TRBJ1-1	CASSFRWTGLLTEAFF	TGTGCCAGCAGTTTCCGATGGACAGGGCTGTTGACTGAAGCTTTCTTT
.	few	TRBV18	TRBJ2-2	CASSPESTGELFF	TGTGCCAGCTCACCTGAGTCCACCGGGGAGCTGTTTTTT
.	many	TRBV11-2	TRBJ1-1	CASSPRGPSATEAFF	TGTGCCAGCAGCCCTCGTGGACCCTCGGCCACTGAAGCTTTCTTT
TRBD1	many	TRBV28	TRBJ1-1	CASSYRGSTTEAFF	TGTGCCAGCAGCTACAGGGGGAGCACCACTGAAGCTTTCTTT
.	.	TRBV7-9	TRBJ2-7	CASSPYGQPTYEQYF	TGTGCCAGCAGCCCATACGGACAGCCGACCTACGAGCAGTACTTC
TRBD2	few	TRBV9	TRBJ2-7	CASSVEPSGAHEQYF	TGTGCCAGCAGCGTAGAACCTAGCGGTGCCCACGAGCAGTACTTC
TRBD2	.	TRBV5-1	TRBJ2-1	CASSPRGGLGNEQFF	TGCGCCAGCAGCCCGCGGGGGGGTTTGGGCAATGAGCAGTTCTTC
TRBD2	.	TRBV6-1	TRBJ2-7	CASNFAGGSYEQYF	TGTGCCAGTAACTTCGCGGGGGGATCCTACGAGCAGTACTTC
TRBD2	.	TRBV5-5	TRBJ2-7	CASSSTGAGVPYEQYF	TGTGCCAGCAGCTCGACGGGAGCGGGAGTGCCCTACGAGCAGTACTTC
.	.	TRBV7-9	TRBJ1-6	CASTLGDNSPLHF	TGTGCCAGCACCCTAGGGGATAATTCACCCCTCCACTTT
TRBD1	.	TRBV28	TRBJ2-2	CASSFPGTGQAGNTGELFF	TGTGCCAGCAGTTTTCCTGGGACAGGGCAAGCGGGAAACACCGGGGAGCTGTTTTTT
.	.	TRBV7-8	TRBJ2-7	CASSLGVRVGEQYF	TGTGCCAGCAGCTTAGGCGTCAGGGTGGGCGAGCAGTACTTC
TRBD1	few	TRBV30	TRBJ1-1	CAWSVQGASTEAFF	TGTGCCTGGAGTGTCCAGGGGGCAAGTACTGAAGCTTTCTTT
.	.	TRBV18	TRBJ2-7	CASSPPNERYEQYF	TGTGCCAGCTCACCCCCGAACGAAAGATACGAGCAGTACTTC
.	few	TRBV20-1	TRBJ2-1	CSAAGPRRNNEQFF	TGCAGTGCTGCCGGCCCACGCCGTAACAATGAGCAGTTCTTC
TRBD1	many	TRBV25-1	TRBJ1-1	CASTLDRGTPRTEAFF	TGTGCCAGCACTTTAGACAGGGGGACACCGCGGACTGAAGCTTTCTTT